This record covers a single TCR beta chain. The data were taken from a study of CD8 T cells in Susac syndrome. TCR beta sequences were obtained from blood CD8+ and CD4+ T cells. After extraction with the RNeasy kit, roughly 0.5 to 1 ug of the RNA was reverse transcribed using random hexamers. TCRdb redid the calling of the immunoSEQ multiplex PCR reads with MiXCR, one entry per CDR3 protein. The table records fewer than 200,000 distinct CDR3 sequences, approximately 94% of them present only once. This CDR3 contains 13 residues. Trimming stripped 8 bases from V and 0 bases from J, with 9 bases between.

Sequencing input: CD4+ T cells from PBMCs. This clonotype was obtained from a human donor with Susac syndrome. The rearrangement links TRBV12-3 or TRBV12-4 to TRBJ2-3; perhaps TRBD2 as D (7 bases). Here the CDR3 reads CASGGASTDTQYF. DNA for the CDR3: TGTGCCAGCGGGGGGGCTAGCACAGATACGCAGTATTTT.